A selection of T cell receptor beta chains follows, all from one sample in a study of T cell repertoires in cytomegalovirus infection. TCRdb passed the reads through MiXCR, listing each CDR3 protein once. Seen here are 200,000 to 300,000 distinct CDR3 sequences, 9% to 15% observed once, and the top ten hold 1.6%. The specimen sequenced was PBMCs. The receptor source for this set is a human donor in good health (CMV status not recorded). Some clones in this sample may be carry-over from other donors' samples. CDR3s include the opening cysteine and the closing phenylalanine or tryptophan. The order of the fields is J gene, clone size, V gene, D gene, CDR3 protein, CDR3 DNA. The D gene is left open where the match is weak. Not every row has a clone size; where given, it reads once, few, many or a size class.

TRBJ1-1	NA	TRBV10-3	NA	CAISESEGTEAFF	TGTGCCATCAGTGAGTCTGAGGGGACTGAAGCTTTCTTT
TRBJ2-3	many	TRBV24-1	TRBD2	CATSDRLAPSSDTQYF	TGTGCCACCAGTGACCGACTAGCTCCGAGTTCAGATACGCAGTATTTT
TRBJ2-1	many	TRBV7-2	TRBD1	CASRPGQGPQRNEQFF	TGTGCCAGCAGACCGGGACAGGGGCCCCAGAGGAATGAGCAGTTCTTC
TRBJ2-7	many	TRBV12-3/TRBV12-4	TRBD1	CASSDRDRPYEQYF	TGTGCCAGCAGTGACCGGGACAGACCTTACGAGCAGTACTTC
TRBJ2-2	NA	TRBV2	NA	CASKGGGGMVTGELFF	TGTGCCAGCAAAGGTGGAGGAGGGATGGTCACCGGGGAGCTGTTTTTT
TRBJ2-5	few	TRBV29-1	TRBD1	CSVATGQAQETQYF	TGCAGCGTTGCCACCGGACAGGCTCAAGAGACCCAGTACTTC
TRBJ2-3	many	TRBV19	TRBD1	CASRTGQRTDTQYF	TGTGCCAGTCGAACGGGACAGCGCACAGATACGCAGTATTTT
TRBJ2-4	NA	TRBV6-6	TRBD2	CASSLAGLAKNIQYF	TGTGCCAGCAGTCTAGCGGGATTAGCCAAAAACATTCAGTACTTC
TRBJ1-2	many	TRBV19	NA	CASSESFTGANYGYTF	TGTGCCAGTAGTGAGTCCTTTACAGGCGCCAACTATGGCTACACCTTC
TRBJ1-1	few	TRBV18	NA	CASSPRSGDLAEAFF	TGTGCCAGCTCACCAAGGTCAGGGGATTTGGCTGAAGCTTTCTTT
TRBJ2-7	many	TRBV19	TRBD2	CASAIAGPGEQYF	TGTGCCAGTGCTATAGCGGGTCCCGGAGAGCAGTACTTC